This is a list of T cell receptor beta chains from one sample in a study of T-cell reconstitution after alpha-beta-depleted transplantation in children. TCRdb recomputed calls from the PCR reads with MiXCR, one row per CDR3 protein. Among 500,000 to 750,000 distinct CDR3 sequences listed, roughly 13% were seen once. Sequenced material: PBMCs, mostly from graft donor cells, taken 360 days after TCRalphabeta/CD19-depleted stem cell transplant. The receptors derive from a male patient aged 10 to 17 who had a stem cell transplant for acute myeloid leukemia, so the T cells may come from the graft donor. The CDR3 runs from the conserved cysteine through the conserved F or W. The order of the fields is clone size, D gene, V gene, J gene, CDR3 DNA, CDR3 protein. A D gene is named only where the DNA matches it firmly. Where a row states a size, it is once, few, many or the class of an expanded clone; other rows omit it.

>many|TRBD2|TRBV12-3/TRBV12-4|TRBJ2-1
TGTGCCAGCGATAGCGGGGGTGTTGGTGAGCAGTTCTTC
CASDSGGVGEQFF
>many|TRBD1|TRBV4-3|TRBJ2-5
TGCGCCAGCAGCCAAGCCGCCCGGACAGGATTCCAAGAGACCCAGTACTTC
CASSQAARTGFQETQYF
>-|-|TRBV6-5|TRBJ1-2
TGTGCCAGCAGTTACTCGACGCGGGGTGGCTACACCTTC
CASSYSTRGGYTF
>few|-|TRBV6-2/TRBV6-3|TRBJ1-4
TGTGCCAGCAGTTACTCGAGGCAGATTATGTATGATCAACTGTTTTTT
CASSYSRQIMYDQLFF
>few|-|TRBV6-5|TRBJ2-5
TGTGCCAGCAGTTACCAGGGGCAAGAGACCCAGTACTTC
CASSYQGQETQYF
>many|-|TRBV15|TRBJ2-5
TGTGCCACCAGCAGAGGAGGAGGGGGGCGGGAGACCCAGTACTTC
CATSRGGGGRETQYF
>few|-|TRBV7-9|TRBJ2-5
TGTGCCAGCAGCTTGGGAGATTCCCCCCAAGAGACCCAGTACTTC
CASSLGDSPQETQYF
>few|TRBD2|TRBV20-1|TRBJ2-7
TGCAGTGCTAGAGACCGGAATGGGACTAGCGGGAGATGGTACGAGCAGTACTTC
CSARDRNGTSGRWYEQYF
>few|-|TRBV4-3|TRBJ2-1
TGCGCCAGCAGCCAAGAGTCGGCTAGTGGCTACAATGAGCAGTTCTTC
CASSQESASGYNEQFF
>many|-|TRBV3-1|TRBJ2-1
TGTGCCAGCAGTAAAGACGGACGGCCCTACAATGAGCAGTTCTTC
CASSKDGRPYNEQFF
>few|TRBD2|TRBV11-2|TRBJ2-2
TGTGCCAGCAGCTTCCCTAGTCCGAGGACTAGCGGGCCGAGGACCGGGGAGCTGTTTTTT
CASSFPSPRTSGPRTGELFF
>few|-|TRBV12-3/TRBV12-4|TRBJ2-7
TGTGCCAGCAGTTTAAAGGGTCCGGGCGAGCAGTACTTC
CASSLKGPGEQYF
>-|TRBD2|TRBV3-1|TRBJ2-2
TGTACCCGCAGTTTACGGTGGCTAGCGGACCTGAACACCGGGGAGCTGTTTTTT
CTRSLRWLADLNTGELFF
>-|TRBD1|TRBV4-3|TRBJ2-7
TGCGCCAGCAGCCGGGGGGACAGGGACCACGAGCAGTACTTC
CASSRGDRDHEQYF
>few|TRBD1|TRBV28|TRBJ1-2
TGTGCCAGCAGCGAGGGGACAGGGGTAGGCTACACCTTC
CASSEGTGVGYTF
>few|-|TRBV4-3|TRBJ2-3
TGCGCCAGCAGCCAAGGGGTGGTCTTTAGCACAGATACGCAGTATTTT
CASSQGVVFSTDTQYF
>many|-|TRBV4-2|TRBJ2-1
TGTGCCAGCAGCCACCCTAAAACCGGAGGCCATGAGCAGTTCTTC
CASSHPKTGGHEQFF
>many|-|TRBV15|TRBJ2-7
TGTGCCACCAGCAGAGAGGGATACGAGCAGTACTTC
CATSREGYEQYF
>-|-|TRBV9|TRBJ2-7
TGTGCCAGCAGCCCTCAAACTAGGGAGGAGAGCGAGCAGTACTTC
CASSPQTREESEQYF
>many|-|TRBV6-2/TRBV6-3|TRBJ2-7
TGTGCCAGCAGTCAAGGGAGGGGGGATCCTTCCTACGAGCAGTACTTC
CASSQGRGDPSYEQYF
>-|TRBD2|TRBV19|TRBJ2-1
TGTGCCAGTAGTATAGGACTAGCGGGGTTCTACAATGAGCAGTTCTTC
CASSIGLAGFYNEQFF
>-|-|TRBV28|TRBJ2-5
TGTGCCAGCAGTTTAGGGCCGCCGACCCGGGAGACCCAGTACTTC
CASSLGPPTRETQYF